This T cell receptor (beta chain) stems from a study of blood T cell repertoires in COVID-19. The repertoire was sequenced with immunoSEQ multiplex PCR; TCRdb's copy has only in-frame clones and lacks some. The sample lists around 310,000 clones; about 91% were seen once. Those enrolled, adults aged roughly 18 to 95 years, came from around 25 US areas. Participants' own reports of clinical history determined their cohort assignment. Recovered status applied to Cohort 3 donors who had two consecutive negative PCRs. It also applied to those with clearance or with symptom resolution. CDR1 is LNHDA and CDR2 is SQIVND in the germline V gene (reference sequence). Between the trimmed V and J ends, which lost 4 bases and 0 bases, there was a span of 10 bases. The CDR3 spans 15 residues.

The sequenced material came from PBMCs or T cells enriched from blood (not recorded which). The chain has TRBV19 and TRBJ2-4; possible D gene TRBD1, 5 bases. The TCR comes from a woman aged 40 to 55 who had recovered from COVID-19. The CDR3 sequence is CASSSGALAKNIQYF. CDR3 in DNA: TGTGCCAGTAGTAGTGGGGCCCTAGCCAAAAACATTCAGTACTTC.